The rows below give T cell receptor beta chains drawn from one sample of a study of CD8 T cells in ankylosing spondylitis. TCRdb reprocessed the 5' RACE reads via MiXCR and lists one record per CDR3 protein. The sample includes roughly 240,000 distinct CDR3 sequences, 30% to 40% seen only once; the top ten take around 4.5%. The sequencing input was blood, either unsorted or a sorted T cell fraction (not recorded which). These receptors came from a male donor with ankylosing spondylitis or in good health (not recorded which). CDR3s include the opening cysteine and the closing phenylalanine or tryptophan. A D gene is named only where the DNA matches it firmly. Rows may omit the clone size; those that give it use once, few, many or a size class.

D gene,J gene,V gene,clone size,CDR3 DNA,CDR3 protein
TRBD1,TRBJ2-1,TRBV5-6,NA,TGTGCCAGCAGCTTCACCGGGACAGGGCTTTACAATGAGCAGTTCTTC,CASSFTGTGLYNEQFF
TRBD1,TRBJ2-1,TRBV5-1,few,TGCGCCAGCAGCCCGGACAGGGGGCTCGGGAATGAGCAGTTCTTC,CASSPDRGLGNEQFF
NA,TRBJ2-5,TRBV10-3,NA,TGTGCCATCAGTGATAGAGGACAGTACCGCCAAGAGACCCAGTACTTC,CAISDRGQYRQETQYF
TRBD1,TRBJ2-1,TRBV28,NA,TGTGCCAGCAGTTCGGACAGGACGATTAATGAGCAGTTCTTC,CASSSDRTINEQFF
NA,TRBJ2-3,TRBV9,few,TGTGCCAGCAGCGTAGTAGGCAGACGCACAGATACGCAGTATTTT,CASSVVGRRTDTQYF
NA,TRBJ1-1,TRBV27,NA,TGTGCCAGCAGTTCCAACAGGGACGATTTAGCTTTCTTT,CASSSNRDDLAFF
NA,TRBJ2-7,TRBV12-3/TRBV12-4,many,TGTGCCACGTCCAGGGCCTCTTACGAGCAGTACTTC,CATSRASYEQYF
NA,TRBJ2-1,TRBV5-1,few,TGCGCCAGCAGCCCGCGACAGGTGACCTACAATGAGCAGTTCTTC,CASSPRQVTYNEQFF
NA,TRBJ2-3,TRBV3-1,few,TGTGCCAGCAGCCAAGGGGGAACAGATCCGACAGATACGCAGTATTTT,CASSQGGTDPTDTQYF
TRBD1,TRBJ1-1,TRBV9,NA,TGTGCCAGCAGCGAAGGGACAGGGGGCGGACTGAACACTGAAGCTTTCTTT,CASSEGTGGGLNTEAFF
NA,TRBJ1-1,TRBV12-3/TRBV12-4,NA,TGTGCCAGCAGTTGGGATTTCAACACTGAAGCTTTCTTT,CASSWDFNTEAFF
NA,TRBJ2-5,TRBV12-3/TRBV12-4,NA,TGTGCCAGCAGTTTACCGGACACACAAGAGACCCAGTACTTC,CASSLPDTQETQYF
NA,TRBJ1-4,TRBV12-3/TRBV12-4,few,TGTGCCAGCAGTGGGTCTAGGGGTGAAAAACTGTTTTTT,CASSGSRGEKLFF
NA,TRBJ1-2,TRBV12-3/TRBV12-4,few,TGTGCCAGCAGTTTGAATACGGGACCGTGGGGCTACACCTTC,CASSLNTGPWGYTF
TRBD2,TRBJ2-1,TRBV20-1,few,TGCAGTGATGTCCGCGGCGGGGGGCCCTACAATGAGCAGTTCTTC,CSDVRGGGPYNEQFF
NA,TRBJ1-3,TRBV12-3/TRBV12-4,NA,TGTGCCAGCGCGCCTAACAGGGCACTCTTATCTGGAAACACCATATATTTT,CASAPNRALLSGNTIYF
NA,TRBJ2-1,TRBV7-9,few,TGTGCCAGCACTACCCTGGGACCGTCAGACGACAATGAGCAGTTCTTC,CASTTLGPSDDNEQFF
TRBD1,TRBJ2-5,TRBV29-1,NA,TGCAGCGAACTTTCCGGGACAGGGGTGGCGGAGACCCAGTACTTC,CSELSGTGVAETQYF
NA,TRBJ2-7,TRBV5-1,NA,TGCGCCAGCAGCAGCCGGGACGAAATACACAGCAACTACGAGCAGTACTTC,CASSSRDEIHSNYEQYF
NA,TRBJ2-7,TRBV13,few,TGTGCCAGCAGCTTAGAGGGTCAGGACTCCTACGAGCAGTACTTC,CASSLEGQDSYEQYF
TRBD1,TRBJ2-3,TRBV7-9,NA,TGTGCCAGCAGCACAGACAGGGGTCGGGATACGCAGTATTTT,CASSTDRGRDTQYF
TRBD2,TRBJ2-7,TRBV29-1,NA,TGCAGCGCCGGGGGGGGACGCCTCTCCTACGAGCAGTACTTC,CSAGGGRLSYEQYF
NA,TRBJ2-7,TRBV7-6,few,TGTGCCAGCAGCTCTCAGCACGAGCAGTACTTC,CASSSQHEQYF